The T cell receptor beta chain described here comes from a study of technical replicates of blood from a few donors. The length of the CDR3 is 17 residues. The V segment lost 0 bases and the J segment 2 bases; nucleotides outside the gene matches: 6. Germline V gene data show CDR1 as SGHNT and CDR2 as YYREEE (reference sequence). Clones were sequenced by immunoSEQ multiplex PCR, and TCRdb holds only the in-frame ones, with some missing. The sample carries 67,000 or so clones, roughly 92% recorded once. The sequence was obtained from a human donor in good health. Sequencing used T cells isolated from PBMCs. The V and J genes are TRBV5-4 and TRBJ2-7; 12 nucleotides line up with TRBD2. This CDR3 is CASSLDGLAGLAYEQYF. The DNA of the CDR3 is TGTGCCAGCAGCTTGGACGGACTAGCGGGACTAGCCTACGAGCAGTACTTC.